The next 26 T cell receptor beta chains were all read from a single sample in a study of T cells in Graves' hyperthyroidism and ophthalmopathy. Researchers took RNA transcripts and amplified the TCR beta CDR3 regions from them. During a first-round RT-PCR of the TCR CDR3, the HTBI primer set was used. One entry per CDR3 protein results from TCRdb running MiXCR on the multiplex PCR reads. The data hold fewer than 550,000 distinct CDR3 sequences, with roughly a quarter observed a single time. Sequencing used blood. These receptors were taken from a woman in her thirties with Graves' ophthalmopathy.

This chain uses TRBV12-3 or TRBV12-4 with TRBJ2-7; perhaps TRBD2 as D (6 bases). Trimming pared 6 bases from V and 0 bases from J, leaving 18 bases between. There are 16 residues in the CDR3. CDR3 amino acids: CASSVGVGGSSYEQYF. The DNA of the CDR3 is TGTGCCAGCAGCGTAGGGGTCGGGGGTAGCTCCTACGAGCAGTACTTC.

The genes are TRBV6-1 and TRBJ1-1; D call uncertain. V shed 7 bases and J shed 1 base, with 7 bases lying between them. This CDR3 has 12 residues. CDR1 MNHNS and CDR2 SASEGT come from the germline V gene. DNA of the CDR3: TGTGCCAGCAATGCTCAGAACACTGAAGCTTTCTTT. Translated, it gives CASNAQNTEAFF.

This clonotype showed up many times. The CDR3 sequence: CASSLVLGREAFF. In DNA form, the CDR3 reads TGTGCCAGCAGCTTAGTGCTCGGGCGTGAAGCTTTCTTT. This rearrangement joins TRBV7-2 to TRBJ1-1; D gene unclear. The germline V gene has CDR1 SGHTA and CDR2 FQGNSA. Trimming pared 1 base from V and 7 bases from J, leaving 10 bases between. The length of the CDR3 is 13 residues.

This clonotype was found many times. This CDR3 reads CASSMDQGTGNTIYF. Written as DNA, the CDR3 is TGTGCCAGCAGCATGGACCAGGGGACAGGAAACACCATATATTTT. The chain is built from TRBV9 and TRBJ1-3, with D tentatively TRBD1 (6 bases). V lost 4 bases and J lost 4, with 15 bases in between. CDR1 and CDR2 from the germline V gene are SGDLS and YYNGEE. The CDR3 loop spans 15 amino acids.

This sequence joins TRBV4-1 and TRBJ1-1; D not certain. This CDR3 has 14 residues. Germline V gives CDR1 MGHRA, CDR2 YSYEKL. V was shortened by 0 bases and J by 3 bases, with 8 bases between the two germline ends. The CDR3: CASSQDPSDTEAFF. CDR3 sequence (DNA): TGCGCCAGCAGCCAAGATCCGTCGGACACTGAAGCTTTCTTT.

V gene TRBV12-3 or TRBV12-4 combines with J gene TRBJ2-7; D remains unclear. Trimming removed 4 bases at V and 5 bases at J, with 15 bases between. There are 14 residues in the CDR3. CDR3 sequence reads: CASSSPPEDDEQYF. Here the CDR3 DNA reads TGTGCCAGCAGTTCCCCCCCAGAAGACGACGAGCAGTACTTC.

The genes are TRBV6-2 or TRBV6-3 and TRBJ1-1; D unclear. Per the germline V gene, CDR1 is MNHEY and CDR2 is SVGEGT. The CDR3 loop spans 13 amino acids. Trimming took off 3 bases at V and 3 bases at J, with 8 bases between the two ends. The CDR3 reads CASSYIAYTEAFF. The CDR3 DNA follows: TGTGCCAGCAGTTATATTGCCTACACTGAAGCTTTCTTT.

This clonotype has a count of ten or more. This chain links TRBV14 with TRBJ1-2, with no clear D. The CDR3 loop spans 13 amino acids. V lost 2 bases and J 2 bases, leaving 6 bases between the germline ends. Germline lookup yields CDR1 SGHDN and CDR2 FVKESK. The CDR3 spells CASSQMPNYGYTF. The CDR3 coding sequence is TGTGCCAGCAGCCAAATGCCAAACTATGGCTACACCTTC.

This CDR3 is CASSPQPGNTIYF. CDR3 bases: TGTGCCAGCAGCCCCCAGCCCGGAAACACCATATATTTT. The chain is built from TRBV3-1 and TRBJ1-3, with D hard to call. This CDR3 comprises 13 residues. The V gene lost 4 bases and the J gene lost 4 bases, with 8 bases spanning the gap. From germline, CDR1 is LGHDT and CDR2 YNNKEL (reference sequence). Filled out from reference TRBV3-1 and TRBJ1-3, the complete variable domain reads DTAVSQTPKYLVTQMGNDKSIKCEQNLGHDTMYWYKQDSKKFLKIMFSYNNKELIINETVPNRFSPKSPDKAHLNLHINSLELGDSAVYFCASSPQPGNTIYFGEGSWLTVV.

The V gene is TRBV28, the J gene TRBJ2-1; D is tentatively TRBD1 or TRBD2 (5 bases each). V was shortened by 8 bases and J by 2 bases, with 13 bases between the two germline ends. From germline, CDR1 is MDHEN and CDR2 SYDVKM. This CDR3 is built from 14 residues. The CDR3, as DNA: TGTGCCAGCGGGCGAGGGGCCCCCTACAATGAGCAGTTCTTC. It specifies CASGRGAPYNEQFF.

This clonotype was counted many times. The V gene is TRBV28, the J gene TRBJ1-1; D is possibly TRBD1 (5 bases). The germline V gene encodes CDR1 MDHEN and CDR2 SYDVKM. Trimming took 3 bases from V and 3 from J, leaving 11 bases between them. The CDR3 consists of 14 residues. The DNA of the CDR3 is TGTGCCAGCAGTTTTCGGGGGAGGGACACTGAAGCTTTCTTT. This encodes CASSFRGRDTEAFF.

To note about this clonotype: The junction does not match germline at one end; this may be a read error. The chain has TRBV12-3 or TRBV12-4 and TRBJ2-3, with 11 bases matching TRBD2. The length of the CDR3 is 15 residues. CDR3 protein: CASRPGLAATDTHYF. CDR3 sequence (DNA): TGTGCCAGCAGACCGGGACTAGCGGCGACAGATACGCATTATTTT.

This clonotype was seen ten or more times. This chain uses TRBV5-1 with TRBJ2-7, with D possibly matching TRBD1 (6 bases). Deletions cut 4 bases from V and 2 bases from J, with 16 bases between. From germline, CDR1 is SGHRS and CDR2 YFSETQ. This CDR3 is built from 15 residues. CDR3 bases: TGCGCCAGCAGCAAATACCGGGACACCGCCTACGAGCAGTACTTC. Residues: CASSKYRDTAYEQYF.

DNA for the CDR3: TGTGCCAGTAGTATAGATCCTGAGGTCGGGTATGGCTACACCTTC. Translation gives CASSIDPEVGYGYTF. The chain is built from TRBV19 and TRBJ1-2; D gene unclear. The germline V and J ends were trimmed by 0 bases and 5 bases, with 13 bases remaining between them. CDR1 is LNHDA, CDR2 SQIVND, per germline (reference sequence). The CDR3 has 15 residues.

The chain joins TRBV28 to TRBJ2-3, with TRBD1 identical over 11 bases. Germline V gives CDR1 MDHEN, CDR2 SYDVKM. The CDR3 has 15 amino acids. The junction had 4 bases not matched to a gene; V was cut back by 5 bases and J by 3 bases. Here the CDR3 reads CASSRGQGATDTQYF. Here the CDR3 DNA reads TGTGCCAGCAGTCGAGGACAGGGGGCAACAGATACGCAGTATTTT.

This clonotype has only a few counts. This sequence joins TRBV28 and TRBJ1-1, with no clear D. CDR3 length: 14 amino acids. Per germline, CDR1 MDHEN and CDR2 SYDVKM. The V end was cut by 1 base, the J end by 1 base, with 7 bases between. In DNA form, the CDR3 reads TGTGCCAGCAGTTTATTGACTGCGAACACTGAAGCTTTCTTT. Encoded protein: CASSLLTANTEAFF.

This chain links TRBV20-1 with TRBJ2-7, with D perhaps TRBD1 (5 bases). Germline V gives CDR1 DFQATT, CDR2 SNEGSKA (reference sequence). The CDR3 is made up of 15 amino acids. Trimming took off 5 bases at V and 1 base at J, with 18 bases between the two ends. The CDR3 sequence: CSARPTAHDSYEQYF. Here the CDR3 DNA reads TGCAGTGCTCGACCGACAGCGCATGATTCCTACGAGCAGTACTTC.

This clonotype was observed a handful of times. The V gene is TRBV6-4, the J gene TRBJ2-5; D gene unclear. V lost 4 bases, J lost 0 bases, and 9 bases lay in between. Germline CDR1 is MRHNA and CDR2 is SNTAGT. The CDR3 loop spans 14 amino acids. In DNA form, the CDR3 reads TGTGCCAGCAGTGCCATACCTCACCAAGAGACCCAGTACTTC. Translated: CASSAIPHQETQYF.

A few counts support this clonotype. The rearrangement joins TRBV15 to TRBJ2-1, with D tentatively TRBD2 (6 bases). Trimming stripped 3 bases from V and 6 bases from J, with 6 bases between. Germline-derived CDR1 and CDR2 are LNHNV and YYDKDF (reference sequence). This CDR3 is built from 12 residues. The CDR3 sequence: CATSSGGNEQFF. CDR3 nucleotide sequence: TGTGCCACCAGCAGCGGGGGCAATGAGCAGTTCTTC.

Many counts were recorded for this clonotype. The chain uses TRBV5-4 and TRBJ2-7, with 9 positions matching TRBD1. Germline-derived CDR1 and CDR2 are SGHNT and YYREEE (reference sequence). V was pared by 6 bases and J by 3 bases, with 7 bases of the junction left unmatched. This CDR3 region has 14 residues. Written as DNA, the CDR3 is TGTGCCAGCACCCCCGGGACAGGGCTCTACGAGCAGTACTTC. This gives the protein CASTPGTGLYEQYF.

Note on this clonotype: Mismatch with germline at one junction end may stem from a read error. The CDR3 spells CASSEGTGEDKNVQYF. The CDR3 DNA is TGTGCCAGCAGTGAAGGGACAGGGGAAGACAAAAACGTTCAGTACTTC. The J gene is TRBJ2-4, the V gene TRBV6-1; TRBD1 matches 9 bases. The CDR3 loop spans 16 amino acids. Germline V gene sequence: CDR1 MNHNS, CDR2 SASEGT.

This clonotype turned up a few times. The CDR3 coding sequence is TGTGCCAGCAGAAAGGGCGAGCAGTACTTC. It yields the protein CASRKGEQYF. The chain uses TRBV2 and TRBJ2-7; D call uncertain. The V gene lost 6 bases and the J gene lost 6 bases, with 6 bases spanning the gap. The length of the CDR3 is 10 residues. CDR1 SNHLY and CDR2 FYNNEI come from the germline V gene.

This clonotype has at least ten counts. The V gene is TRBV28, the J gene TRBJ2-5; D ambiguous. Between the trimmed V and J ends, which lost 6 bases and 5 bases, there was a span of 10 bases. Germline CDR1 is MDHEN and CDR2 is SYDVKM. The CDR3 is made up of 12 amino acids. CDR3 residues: CASSLAQETQYF. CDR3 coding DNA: TGTGCCAGCAGCCTTGCCCAGGAGACCCAGTACTTC. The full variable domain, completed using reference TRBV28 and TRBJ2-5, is DVKVTQSSRYLVKRTGEKVFLECVQDMDHENMFWYRQDPGLGLRLIYFSYDVKMKEKGDIPEGYSVSREKKERFSLILESASTNQTSMYLCASSLAQETQYFGPGTRLLVL.

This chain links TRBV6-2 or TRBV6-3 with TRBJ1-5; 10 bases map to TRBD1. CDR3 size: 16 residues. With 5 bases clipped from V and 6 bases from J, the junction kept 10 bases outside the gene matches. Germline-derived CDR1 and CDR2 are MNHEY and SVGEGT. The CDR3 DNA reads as TGTGCCAGCAGTAACAGCCAGACAGGGGGCACTCAGCCCCAGCATTTT. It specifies CASSNSQTGGTQPQHF.

The CDR3: CASSLVGGVSLYGYTF. The CDR3 DNA is TGTGCCAGCAGCTTAGTAGGGGGGGTCAGCCTCTATGGCTACACCTTC. This chain connects TRBV7-8 to TRBJ1-2; maybe TRBD1 (6 bases). V dropped 1 base and J dropped 4 bases, with 16 bases sitting between them. CDR1 and CDR2 (germline): SGHVS, FQNEAQ. This CDR3 has 16 residues.

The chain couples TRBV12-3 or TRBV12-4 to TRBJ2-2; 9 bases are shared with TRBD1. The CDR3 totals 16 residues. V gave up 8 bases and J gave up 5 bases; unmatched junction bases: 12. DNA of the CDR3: TGTGCCAGCTCGCCTTTAACCGGGACAGGGACCGGGGAGCTGTTTTTT. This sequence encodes CASSPLTGTGTGELFF.